The clone carrying this T cell receptor (beta chain) was recorded once. The antigen remains unidentified. The record originates from a study of cytomegalovirus exposure and HLA in healthy donors. About the study: When 350 to 500 donors were genotyped, roughly 82% of them were found to fall in the Caucasian-associated ancestry cluster.

CDR1 is MNHNY, CDR2 SVGAGI, per germline (reference sequence). Trimming stripped 2 bases from V and 4 bases from J, with 14 bases between. The CDR3 is 15 residues long. It was with 60 Vbeta and 13 Jbeta primers that the PCR ran. The repertoire was sequenced with immunoSEQ multiplex PCR; TCRdb's copy has only in-frame clones and lacks some. The data contain 120,000 or so clones, over 70% of them singletons. Study-wide results and caveats: In vitro confirmation showed a few CMV-associated chains to be CMV antigen specific.

The TCR originated in a woman between 18 and 29 years old in good health and CMV-seronegative. Input material: PBMCs. The chain has TRBV6-6 and TRBJ1-2; D uncertain. Here the CDR3 DNA reads TGTGCCAGCAGTTACCCCCCGGACGGACTCTATGGCTACACCTTC. This gives the protein CASSYPPDGLYGYTF.